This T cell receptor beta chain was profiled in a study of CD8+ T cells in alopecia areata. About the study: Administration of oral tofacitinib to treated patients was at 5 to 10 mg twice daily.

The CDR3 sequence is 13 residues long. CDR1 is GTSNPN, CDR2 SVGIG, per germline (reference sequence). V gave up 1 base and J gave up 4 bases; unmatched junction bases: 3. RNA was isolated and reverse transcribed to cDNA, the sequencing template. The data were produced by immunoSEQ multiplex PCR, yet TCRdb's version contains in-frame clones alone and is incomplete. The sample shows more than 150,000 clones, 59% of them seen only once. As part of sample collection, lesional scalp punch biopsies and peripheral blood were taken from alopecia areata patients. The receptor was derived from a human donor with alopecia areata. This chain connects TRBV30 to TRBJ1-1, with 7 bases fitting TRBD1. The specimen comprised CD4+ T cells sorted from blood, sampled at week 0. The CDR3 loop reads CAWSASGGTEAFF. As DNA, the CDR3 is TGTGCCTGGAGTGCCTCAGGGGGCACTGAAGCTTTCTTT.